The 27 T cell receptor beta chains listed next were all sequenced from one sample in a study of shared clonotypes between healthy human individuals. Assay: immunoSEQ multiplex PCR; the TCRdb copy retains only in-frame clones and omits some. Among 2,500,000 or so clones, approximately 90% were seen once, and the ten largest hold approximately 0.39%. The sample was naive CD4+ T cells from PBMCs. Subset described: CD45RA+ positively selected. The receptors derive from a man aged 18 to 35 in good health. Some clones in this sample may be carry-over from other donors' samples.

The CDR3 loop is CAIVLLNEQYF. As DNA, the CDR3 is TGTGCCATCGTTCTCCTTAATGAGCAGTACTTC. V gene TRBV27 combines with J gene TRBJ2-7; D uncertain. This CDR3 has 11 residues. V lost 10 bases and J lost 7, with 14 bases in between. The germline gives CDR1 MNHEY, CDR2 SMNVEV (reference sequence).

CDR3 loop: CASNDLTDEQFF. CDR3 coding DNA: TGCGCCAGCAATGACCTTACGGATGAGCAGTTCTTC. The rearrangement uses TRBV10-1 and TRBJ2-1, with unresolved D. The CDR3 length is 12 residues. The germline V and J ends were trimmed by 7 bases and 8 bases, with 12 bases remaining between them. The V gene's germline CDR1 is WNHNN and CDR2 SYGVQD (reference sequence).

The chain employs TRBV11-2 and TRBJ1-1; D not resolved. Trimming stripped 3 bases from V and 3 bases from J, with 8 bases between. The CDR3 runs 13 residues. Germline V CDR1 and CDR2: SGHAT, FQNNGV. The CDR3 DNA reads as TGTGCCAGCAGCTTTTATCGTGACACTGAAGCTTTCTTT. The encoded protein is CASSFYRDTEAFF.

V and J are TRBV5-1 and TRBJ2-7, with 7 positions matching TRBD2. Unmatched junction bases numbered 13, after V lost 0 bases and J lost 4 bases. The germline CDR1 and CDR2 sequences are SGHRS and YFSETQ. The length of the CDR3 is 17 residues. CDR3 in amino acids: CASSLDGRTFFSYEQYF. The CDR3 DNA follows: TGCGCCAGCAGCTTGGACGGGAGGACGTTTTTTTCGTACGAGCAGTACTTC.

CDR3 loop: CASSLFAGNTEAFF. In nucleotides, the CDR3 is TGTGCCAGCAGCTTATTTGCGGGGAACACTGAAGCTTTCTTT. This sequence joins TRBV7-8 and TRBJ1-1; D remains ambiguous. Trimming left V 2 bases short and J 1 base short, with 8 bases between. The CDR3 covers 14 residues. Germline V gene lookup returns CDR1 SGHVS and CDR2 FQNEAQ.

As DNA, the CDR3 is TGTGCCAGCAGGGGCCGAGTACGGGGAATCGAAAACATTCAGTACTTC. Amino acids: CASRGRVRGIENIQYF. The chain has TRBV2 and TRBJ2-4; tentatively, D is TRBD2 (5 bases). CDR1 and CDR2 from the germline V gene are SNHLY and FYNNEI. The CDR3 has 16 residues. V was trimmed by 6 bases and J by 5 bases, leaving 20 bases between them.

The J gene is TRBJ1-2, the V gene TRBV5-4; D gene uncertain. The CDR3 is 15 residues long. Trimming cost V 1 base and J 3 bases, with 13 bases left between them. In germline, CDR1 is SGHNT, CDR2 YYREEE (reference sequence). Here the CDR3 DNA reads TGTGCCAGCAGCTTGTCGGCAGGCTTGGACTATGGCTACACCTTC. As protein: CASSLSAGLDYGYTF.

This clone has only one observation. J is TRBJ2-7 and V is TRBV28, with 11 bases identical to TRBD2. The closer fit of TRBJ2-5 to the DNA end suggests the J call may be wrong. Germline CDR1 and CDR2: MDHEN and SYDVKM. The CDR3 has 14 residues. As DNA, the CDR3 is TGTGCCAGCAGTCCCACCGGACTAGCGGGGACCCAGTACTTC. As protein: CASSPTGLAGTQYF.

The chain uses TRBV2 and TRBJ1-4, with D maybe TRBD1 (6 bases). The CDR3 totals 14 residues. CDR1 and CDR2 (germline): SNHLY, FYNNEI. Deletions cut 4 bases from V and 7 bases from J, with 13 bases between. CDR3 DNA: TGTGCCAGCAGTGCGATACAGGGAGGTGAAAAACTGTTTTTT. Translated, it gives CASSAIQGGEKLFF.

This rearrangement joins TRBV6-4 to TRBJ2-3; no clear D gene. Germline CDR1 MRHNA, CDR2 SNTAGT. The CDR3 is 15 amino acids. Deletions cut 4 bases from V and 8 bases from J, with 19 bases between. The CDR3 sequence is CASSVTRGPSFTQYF. The CDR3 DNA follows: TGTGCCAGCAGTGTCACTCGAGGACCCTCGTTTACGCAGTATTTT.

Details on this clone: At the DNA level, this CDR3 is encoded by other sequences in the same sample as well. The chain carries TRBV5-4 and TRBJ2-3; either TRBD1 or TRBD2 may fit D (6 bases each). The length of the CDR3 is 14 residues. With 2 bases removed from V and 1 base from J, the gap between germline ends came to 8 bases. In germline, CDR1 is SGHNT, CDR2 YYREEE (reference sequence). The CDR3 DNA is TGTGCCAGCAGCTTTAGGGGGGGCACAGATACGCAGTATTTT. It specifies CASSFRGGTDTQYF.

The genes are TRBV28 and TRBJ1-2, with 7 bases fitting TRBD1. The CDR3 contains 15 residues. Germline CDR1 reads MDHEN; CDR2 reads SYDVKM. V was pared by 7 bases and J by 7 bases, with 15 bases of the junction left unmatched. Here the CDR3 reads CASTGNDQGGVGYTF. For the CDR3, the DNA is TGTGCCAGCACCGGAAACGACCAGGGGGGAGTTGGCTACACCTTC.

The gene calls are TRBV2 and TRBJ1-1; D unclear. CDR1 and CDR2 from the germline V gene are SNHLY and FYNNEI. V lost 3 bases, J lost 4 bases, and 6 bases lay in between. There are 12 residues in the CDR3. For the CDR3, the DNA is TGTGCCAGCAGTGATAGGGTCACTGAAGCTTTCTTT. It encodes CASSDRVTEAFF.

This clone was seen a single time. The CDR3: CASSPISGSSYNEQFF. The CDR3 region has the DNA TGTGCCAGCTCCCCTATTAGCGGGAGCTCCTACAATGAGCAGTTCTTC. This rearrangement joins TRBV18 to TRBJ2-1; TRBD2 matches at 9 bases. The CDR3 has 16 residues. V lost 6 bases and J lost 0; bases outside the gene matches: 6. Germline V gene sequence: CDR1 KGHSH, CDR2 LQKENI.

J is TRBJ1-3 and V is TRBV7-8, with no clear D. The germline V and J ends were trimmed by 5 bases and 4 bases, with 18 bases remaining between them. The CDR3 is made up of 16 amino acids. The V gene's germline CDR1 is SGHVS and CDR2 FQNEAQ. The CDR3 DNA reads TGTGCCAGCAGCAACGCCCGTTCTCTCCAGGGAAACACCATATATTTT. This gives the protein CASSNARSLQGNTIYF.

J is TRBJ1-4 and V is TRBV28; 7 bases fit TRBD1. CDR3 length: 17 amino acids. The germline V gene has CDR1 MDHEN and CDR2 SYDVKM. The ends lost 4 bases at V and 4 bases at J; junction bases unmatched: 12. The chain's CDR3 is CASSSYRFRGSNEKLFF. The CDR3 region has the DNA TGTGCCAGCAGTTCCTACCGGTTCAGGGGGAGTAATGAAAAACTGTTTTTT.

CDR3 DNA sequence: TGTGCCAGTAGTTTGGCGTACAATGAGCAGTTCTTC. This translates into CASSLAYNEQFF. The V call is TRBV19, the J call TRBJ2-1; D is undetermined. The V end lost 5 bases, the J end lost 4 bases, and 6 bases lay between the germline ends. The CDR3 loop spans 12 amino acids. Germline lookup yields CDR1 LNHDA and CDR2 SQIVND (reference sequence).

V and J are TRBV4-3 and TRBJ1-1, with 7 bases aligning to TRBD1. V trimming: 1 base; J trimming: 5 bases; junction bases outside the gene matches: 4. This CDR3 region has 14 residues. CDR1 and CDR2 from the germline V gene are LGHNA and YSLEER. The CDR3 nucleotides are TGCGCCAGCAGCCAAGCACAGGGGTGGACTGAAGCTTTCTTT. It encodes CASSQAQGWTEAFF.

The V and J genes are TRBV11-2 and TRBJ2-7; possibly TRBD1 for D (5 bases). V lost 7 bases, J lost 2 bases, and 15 bases lay in between. Germline CDR1 is SGHAT and CDR2 is FQNNGV. CDR3 size: 14 residues. CDR3 in amino acids: CASKLTVPPYEQYF. CDR3 in DNA: TGTGCCAGCAAATTGACAGTTCCGCCCTACGAGCAGTACTTC. Full variable domain (rest looked up from reference TRBV11-2 and TRBJ2-7): EAGVAQSPRYKIIEKRQSVAFWCNPISGHATLYWYQQILGQGPKLLIQFQNNGVVDDSQLPKDRFSAERLKGVDSTLKIQPAKLEDSAVYLCASKLTVPPYEQYFGPGTRLTVT.

This clone appeared a single time. The chain couples TRBV6-1 to TRBJ2-7, with a tentative D call TRBD1 (6 bases). The CDR3 covers 13 residues. Trimming stripped 6 bases from V and 4 bases from J, with 13 bases between. Germline-derived CDR1 and CDR2 are MNHNS and SASEGT. CDR3 amino acids: CASSPRDKYEQYF. DNA for the CDR3: TGTGCCAGCAGCCCCCGGGACAAGTACGAGCAGTACTTC.

The chain links TRBV10-2 to TRBJ2-5; 10 bases align to TRBD2. Germline assignment: CDR1 WSHSY and CDR2 SAAADI. V shed 10 bases and J 4 bases; nucleotides not matched to a gene: 6. This CDR3 spans 13 amino acids. Here the CDR3 DNA reads TGCGCCACGCTAGCGGGAGCAGTAGAGACCCAGTACTTC. Its translation: CATLAGAVETQYF.

The CDR3 here is CAITAGQGNTEAFF. CDR3 nucleotide sequence: TGTGCCATCACCGCGGGACAGGGGAACACTGAAGCTTTCTTT. The rearrangement links TRBV10-3 to TRBJ1-1, with 9 bases matching TRBD1. V lost 7 bases to trimming and J lost 1 base; unmatched junction nucleotides: 4. From germline, CDR1 is ENHRY and CDR2 SYGVKD. CDR3 size: 14 residues.

The chain combines TRBV5-1 with TRBJ1-1, with D hard to call. Trimming left V 2 bases short and J 5 bases short, with 13 bases between. Per the germline V gene, CDR1 is SGHRS and CDR2 is YFSETQ. The CDR3 is made up of 14 amino acids. The CDR3 region has the DNA TGCGCCAGCAGCTTTAGCGAGGGATGGACTGAAGCTTTCTTT. Protein: CASSFSEGWTEAFF.

The rearrangement joins TRBV5-8 to TRBJ2-1, with D uncertain. CDR3 length: 13 residues. V shed 4 bases and J shed 5 bases, with 10 bases lying between them. The germline gives CDR1 SGHTS, CDR2 YDEGEE. The CDR3 is CASSPAHHNEQFF. The CDR3 DNA follows: TGTGCCAGCAGCCCCGCGCATCACAATGAGCAGTTCTTC.

The chain is built from TRBV9 and TRBJ2-1; 11 bases are shared with TRBD2. The germline V gene encodes CDR1 SGDLS and CDR2 YYNGEE. J was trimmed by 0 bases and V by 3 bases; bases with no gene match: 11. This CDR3 region has 19 residues. CDR3 sequence: CASSATSGDTRPSYNEQFF. The CDR3 region has the DNA TGTGCCAGCAGCGCGACTAGCGGGGACACCCGCCCCTCCTACAATGAGCAGTTCTTC.

CDR3 amino acids: CASSRRGGNTEAFF. CDR3 DNA: TGTGCCAGTAGTAGGCGAGGGGGGAACACTGAAGCTTTCTTT. The chain carries TRBV19 and TRBJ1-1; possible D gene TRBD1, 6 bases. Looked up from germline, CDR1 is LNHDA and CDR2 is SQIVND (reference sequence). V lost 4 bases and J 1 base, leaving 10 bases between the germline ends. This CDR3 has 14 amino acids.

The chain recombines TRBV5-4 with TRBJ2-4, with 10 bases that match TRBD1. V trimming: 5 bases; J trimming: 2 bases; junction bases outside the gene matches: 13. The CDR3 is 18 residues long. The germline V gene has CDR1 SGHNT and CDR2 YYREEE (reference sequence). The CDR3 sequence: CASSPMGTGASPKNIQYF. The CDR3, as DNA: TGTGCCAGCAGTCCCATGGGGACAGGGGCTTCCCCCAAAAACATTCAGTACTTC. Together with reference TRBV5-4 and TRBJ2-4, the CDR3 gives the full variable domain: ETGVTQSPTHLIKTRGQQVTLRCSSQSGHNTVSWYQQALGQGPQFIFQYYREEENGRGNFPPRFSGLQFPNYSSELNVNALELDDSALYLCASSPMGTGASPKNIQYFGAGTRLSVL.